The T cell receptor beta chain under discussion was sequenced for a study of T cell responses to AZD1222 COVID-19 vaccine. Study results and limitations: Spike-specific TCR repertoires showed rising breadth and depth after two AZD1222 doses.

The CDR3 extends over 14 amino acids. Germline V lookup: CDR1 SNHLY, CDR2 FYNNEI. Trimming cost V 6 bases and J 2 bases, with 11 bases left between them. Remarks on this clone: The antigen remains undetermined.

Profiled with immunoSEQ multiplex PCR; TCRdb holds only in-frame clones, not every one. The sample records fewer than 120,000 clones, roughly four fifths being singletons. This TCR was recovered from an adult in good health. The chain recombines TRBV2 with TRBJ1-5, with D unresolved. The sequences come from peripheral blood, collected on day 0 of AZD1222 vaccination. The chain's CDR3 is CASSPESGNQPQHF. As DNA, the CDR3 is TGTGCCAGCAGCCCCGAGAGTGGCAATCAGCCCCAGCATTTT. Filled out from reference TRBV2 and TRBJ1-5, the complete variable domain reads EPEVTQTPSHQVTQMGQEVILRCVPISNHLYFYWYRQILGQKVEFLVSFYNNEISEKSEIFDDQFSVERPDGSNFTLKIRSTKLEDSAMYFCASSPESGNQPQHFGDGTRLSIL.